This T cell receptor (beta chain) appears in the sequencing data of a study of a mutant IDH1 vaccine in newly diagnosed glioma. For the study at large: Onset of vaccination occurred 4-6 weeks following radiotherapy alone, or with temozolomide cycles.

Time point here: week 23, last vaccination. Doses comprised 300 ug of mutant IDH1 20-mer peptide each, plus topical imiquimod. This CDR3 is 11 amino acids long. In germline, CDR1 is SQVTM, CDR2 ANQGSEA. The trim removed 6 bases at V and 12 bases at J, leaving 8 bases unmatched. Sequencing used immunoSEQ multiplex PCR; TCRdb keeps in-frame clones, though not all of them. The data contain around 78,000 clones, approximately 85% of them seen just once; the ten biggest clones take up roughly 2%. About this clone: Its target is unknown.

The chain joins TRBV29-1 to TRBJ2-1; 7 bases map to TRBD1. Sequences were derived from PBMCs, sampled from a glioma patient whose treatment included an IDH1 peptide vaccine. This clonotype was sampled from a man aged 25-45 years with glioma. Some clones in this sample may be carry-over from other donors' samples. CDR3 residues: CSVGDRDGQFF. The CDR3 bases are TGCAGCGTGGGAGACAGGGACGGGCAGTTCTTC.